This TCR beta chain is drawn from a study of T-cell memory formation after mild COVID-19 (dated by TCRdb to 2020 to 2023). As for the study more broadly: Most TCR sequence clusters were specific to one of the two donors. In a couple of donors, T-cell clones that expanded and contracted after mild COVID-19 were followed by sequencing TCRalpha and TCRbeta repertoires longitudinally. The cohort was made up of two young adult volunteers, one female and one male, who were previously healthy. Overall study outcomes, separate from this receptor: The study covered only two mild cases, and larger cohorts including severe cases with pre-infection samples were considered necessary. Clones contracting from day 15 to 85 had balanced CD4/CD8 phenotypes, while a second wave expanding from day 15 to 37 was biased towards CD4+. Contracting CD4+ clones were located mainly in the CM and EM memory subsets, whereas CD8+ clones were found to be enriched in EMRA. The detection of some responding clones in pre-infection memory suggests that pre-existing cross-reactive memory T cells joined the SARS-CoV-2 response. SARS-CoV-2 specificity was not confirmed for the second-wave clones peaking on day 37.

The junction shows trimming of 0 bases on V and 7 bases on J, and the gene matches do not reach 6 bases of it. From the cysteine up to the phenylalanine, the CDR3 has a length of 16 residues. Only CDR3 DNA is held: 48 bases, read in frame from base 1. The germline V gene gives CDR1 as MNHEY and CDR2 as SVGAGI. The sample was run on an Illumina NovaSeq 6000. TCRalpha and TCRbeta cDNA libraries were constructed by 5'RACE with constant-segment primers, with sample barcodes and unique molecular identifiers being introduced. RNA was extracted from every sample with Trizol reagent. Libraries were amplified in two PCR steps, with a second sample barcode and Illumina TruSeq adapters added in the second step. Sequencing of the libraries was done on an Illumina NovaSeq, producing 2 x 150 bp paired-end reads. In the original analysis: Reads were demultiplexed and collapsed into UMI-guided consensus sequences with migec v1.2.7. Using mixcr v2.1.11, the UMI consensuses were aligned to TRA and TRB V and J templates and assembled into clonotypes. Expanded or contracted clonotypes were those called significant by both edgeR and NoisET, with noise models trained on biological replicates. For edgeR calls, the cutoffs were a false discovery rate-adjusted p below 0.01 and a log2 fold-change threshold of 1. PCA with hierarchical clustering of max-normalized trajectories of the 1000 most abundant clonotypes was used as exploratory dynamics analysis. The CD4 or CD8 phenotype of responding clones was assigned using the separately sequenced CD4+ and CD8+ repertoires. In-frame beta chains were kept once TCRdb had trimmed the public reads at Q25 with fastp and called clones with MiXCR. All rows with the same CDR3 protein become a single entry with the most common DNA and genes. None of the V and J calls come from the authors' own analysis; TCRdb made them. The sample contains approximately 150,000 distinct CDR3 sequences, roughly 14% of them found a single time. The ten largest account for roughly 15% of the sample.

PBMCs were isolated by Ficoll-Paque density gradient centrifugation. Remarks on this clonotype: Its specific antigen is unknown. No base qualities exist here, and no much larger clone lies one base off it.

The rearranged chain carries TRBV6-5 and TRBJ2-2; 9 bases in the junction line up with TRBD2. What was sequenced was PBMCs or a T cell subset sorted from them (not recorded which). The TCR comes from an adult woman who had mild COVID-19 (a few samples of this study predate the infection). The sample titles of this study are shuffled in the database, so cell type and time point are left out; the donor was told from shared clones. The CDR3 here reads CASSYSLGAGGGELFF. The DNA sequence is as follows: TGTGCCAGCAGTTACTCGTTAGGAGCGGGAGGCGGGGAGCTGTTTTTT.